The 9 T cell receptor beta chains below come from one sample, sequenced in a study of resident and recirculating memory T cells in vitiligo. Some clones are missing from TCRdb's copy, which holds only in-frame ones; the method was immunoSEQ multiplex PCR. Of tens of thousands of clones listed, 90% to 95% are singletons. Sequencing was performed on blood. Source of these receptors: a male donor with vitiligo.

This chain joins TRBV6-5 and TRBJ1-2, with TRBD1 identical over 10 bases. Germline V gene sequence: CDR1 MNHEY, CDR2 SVGAGI. CDR3 length: 14 amino acids. Germline trimming cut 6 bases from V and 2 bases from J; bases unmatched to any gene: 3. The CDR3 nucleotides are TGTGCCAGCAGACGGGGACAGGGGAACTATGGCTACACCTTC. Its protein product is CASRRGQGNYGYTF.

This clone occurred a few times. The V gene is TRBV5-4, the J gene TRBJ1-5, with D possibly TRBD1 on 5 matching bases. The V end was cut by 2 bases, the J end by 1 base, with 7 bases between. CDR3 length: 14 residues. Germline V gene lookup returns CDR1 SGHNT and CDR2 YYREEE (reference sequence). This CDR3 reads CASSLQASNQPQHF. CDR3 in DNA: TGTGCCAGCAGCTTACAGGCCAGCAATCAGCCCCAGCATTTT.

The rearrangement joins TRBV6-5 to TRBJ2-1, with TRBD2 matching 7 bases. The V gene end was trimmed by 0 bases and the J gene end by 13 bases; junction bases not matched to a gene: 6. This CDR3 has 13 amino acids. From germline, CDR1 is MNHEY and CDR2 SVGAGI. CDR3 loop: CASSYSPTSDQFF. CDR3 DNA: TGTGCCAGCAGTTACTCCCCTACTAGCGATCAGTTCTTC.

This sequence joins TRBV11-3 and TRBJ2-7, with D tentatively TRBD1 (6 bases). CDR3 length: 13 amino acids. The V end was cut by 2 bases, the J end by 3 bases, with 8 bases between. Germline CDR1 SGHNT, CDR2 YENEEA. The CDR3 bases are TGTGCCAGCAGCTTACAGGGGTTCTACGAGCAGTACTTC. It translates to CASSLQGFYEQYF.

The V gene is TRBV6-1, the J gene TRBJ1-6; perhaps TRBD1 as D (5 bases). The CDR3 runs 14 residues. The V end was cut by 7 bases, the J end by 10 bases, with 17 bases between. CDR1 and CDR2 from the germline V gene are MNHNS and SASEGT. CDR3 protein: CASTQVAGRSPLHF. CDR3 nucleotides: TGTGCCAGCACCCAGGTGGCAGGGAGGTCACCCCTCCACTTT.

This clone was detected only once. The chain joins TRBV6-1 to TRBJ1-6; D is possibly TRBD1 (5 bases). The V and J ends lost 3 bases and 7 bases respectively, with 13 bases between them. CDR3 length equals 15 residues. Germline lookup yields CDR1 MNHNS and CDR2 SASEGT. CDR3 amino acids: CASSDPRRGNSPLHF. DNA of the CDR3: TGTGCCAGCAGTGACCCTCGGAGGGGCAATTCACCCCTCCACTTT.

The CDR3, as DNA: TGTGCCAGCAGTCCCTATAAGAGCTCCTACAATGAGCAGTTCTTC. Amino acids: CASSPYKSSYNEQFF. The rearrangement uses TRBV14 and TRBJ2-1; D uncertain. The CDR3 extends over 15 amino acids. V was shortened by 6 bases and J by 0 bases, with 12 bases between the two germline ends. Germline CDR1 SGHDN, CDR2 FVKESK.

V gene TRBV5-8 combines with J gene TRBJ2-1; 7 nucleotides agree with TRBD1. Per germline, CDR1 SGHTS and CDR2 YDEGEE. The junction had 2 bases not matched to a gene; V was cut back by 0 bases and J by 2 bases. The CDR3 is made up of 15 amino acids. DNA for the CDR3: TGTGCCAGCAGCTTGGGGGACAGAACCTACAATGAGCAGTTCTTC. Amino acids: CASSLGDRTYNEQFF.

The CDR3 loop is CASSQGAGQSPFSQYF. The CDR3 DNA reads as TGCGCCAGCAGCCAGGGGGCGGGACAGTCCCCTTTTTCCCAGTACTTC. The chain recombines TRBV4-1 with TRBJ2-5, with D maybe TRBD1 (7 bases). V was trimmed by 3 bases and J by 9 bases, leaving 23 bases between them. Per the germline V gene, CDR1 is MGHRA and CDR2 is YSYEKL. The CDR3 spans 16 residues.